The present TCR beta chain was sequenced within a study of blood T cell repertoires in COVID-19. Study information: Sources were T cells, B-cell-depleted T cells, or PBMCs; the material itself was cDNA or gDNA.

The V end was cut by 6 bases, the J end by 10 bases, with 22 bases between. The CDR3 extends over 16 amino acids. Germline lookup yields CDR1 MNHNY and CDR2 SVGAGI (reference sequence). Cohorts were based on clinical histories the participants reported. No more than 2 weeks before study entry, exposed participants had met a case of COVID-19. This clone was seen just once. Generated by immunoSEQ multiplex PCR, the TCRdb table keeps only in-frame clones and is missing some. The sample carries around 400,000 clones, approximately 91% recorded once. The genes are TRBV6-6 and TRBJ1-6, with D maybe TRBD1 (5 bases). What was sequenced was PBMCs or T cells enriched from blood (not recorded which). The clonotype comes from a middle-aged woman who had been exposed to COVID-19. The CDR3 region is CASRLPSGGLASPLHF. The CDR3 region has the DNA TGTGCCAGCAGACTCCCCTCCGGGGGTTTAGCCTCACCCCTCCACTTT.